This T cell receptor beta chain comes out of a study of regulatory T cells in long-lasting Graves disease. Study-level results: Persistent Graves' patients showed reduced TCR diversity versus newly diagnosed patients. Fewer public clonotypes were shared by new patients (966) than by persistent patients (2,741).

This clonotype was seen many times. Antigen unknown. CDR3 length: 13 amino acids. The germline CDR1 and CDR2 sequences are SGHTA and FQGNSA. V was pared by 1 base and J by 2 bases, with 5 bases between. Building of the TCR beta libraries involved iRepertoire HTBI primers and Arm-PCR of CDR3 regions. TCRdb called the multiplex PCR reads again in MiXCR, with one record for every CDR3 protein. The top ten clones hold roughly 18% of a sample with about 620,000 distinct CDR3 sequences, around 15% of them seen once. Noted time point: newly diagnosed GD, antithyroid drugs for less than 3 months. RNA from PBMCs was the source of the TCR library. These data were also reused for a study on T cells in Graves' hyperthyroidism and ophthalmopathy. That work states: Before onset, by a median of approximately 6.8 months, the model predicted ophthalmopathy.

This chain joins TRBV7-2 and TRBJ2-5, with D unclear. The receptor's source is a woman aged 25 to 39 with Graves disease. The sample in question was peripheral blood mononuclear cells (PBMCs), obtained at new diagnosis, from a patient treated with antithyroid drugs. The DNA for the CDR3 is TGTGCCAGCAGCTTAGGTTGGCAAGAGACCCAGTACTTC. Protein product: CASSLGWQETQYF. The variable domain in full, with the rest retrieved from reference TRBV7-2 and TRBJ2-5, is GAGVSQSPSNKVTEKGKDVELRCDPISGHTALYWYRQSLGQGLEFLIYFQGNSAPDKSGLPSDRFSAERTGGSVSTLTIQRTQQEDSAVYLCASSLGWQETQYFGPGTRLLVL.